This TCR beta chain is drawn from a study of human T cells and chemical hapten exposure. The wider study: Once 0.01% DPC had been applied to the upper back by patch test, readings were taken at 6 days. TCR yields per sample varied, mainly owing to small pooled library volume differences.

About this clonotype itself: Antigen specificity is unknown.

TCRdb re-called the RACE reads with MiXCR, one entry per CDR3 protein. The sample contains approximately 350,000 distinct CDR3 sequences, roughly 6.9% of which appear only once. As to time point: patch test 1, 2 weeks after DPC sensitization. Treatment specified: therapeutic diphenylcyclopropenone sensitization with weekly scalp DPC. Study-wide points: Counts of TCRs expanded at PT1 correlated positively with patch test score. DPC sensitization did not alter TCRs above 1 in 1000 frequency.

The clonotype comes from a woman aged 18-29 years with alopecia areata. Some clones in this sample may be carry-over from other donors' samples. The material sequenced was whole blood, taken in connection with sensitization to the hapten diphenylcyclopropenone (DPC).

CDR3 nucleotides: TGCGCCAGCAGCTCTCGGACAGGGATGACCGGGGAGCTGTTTTTT. As protein: CASSSRTGMTGELFF. The chain couples TRBV5-1 to TRBJ2-2; 8 bases are a match to TRBD1. With V trimmed by 3 bases and J by 5 bases, 6 bases remained unmatched. The CDR3 totals 15 residues. The germline V gene has CDR1 SGHRS and CDR2 YFSETQ. The full variable domain, its missing parts supplied by reference TRBV5-1 and TRBJ2-2, is KAGVTQTPRYLIKTRGQQVTLSCSPISGHRSVSWYQQTPGQGLQFLFEYFSETQRNKGNFPGRFSGRQFSNSRSEMNVSTLELGDSALYLCASSSRTGMTGELFFGEGSRLTVL.